This note documents a single TCR beta chain sequence. While infection was still active, Seattle patients were enrolled and then followed longitudinally. The data derive from a study of blood T cell repertoires in COVID-19. This CDR3 comprises 18 residues. From germline, CDR1 is LNHDA and CDR2 SQIVND (reference sequence). V dropped 7 bases and J dropped 7; count of bases not matched to a gene: 22. Original handling: Reference gene primer amplification yielded estimated nucleated cell counts. Method: immunoSEQ multiplex PCR; TCRdb's copy keeps in-frame clones and lacks some. Clone size and the V and J calls come from that table; the DNA yielded D and trimming. Of fewer than 300,000 clones in the sample, around 90% were seen once.

The chain carries TRBV19 and TRBJ1-5, with 7 bases lining up with TRBD1. Sequencing was done on a sample of peripheral blood. This receptor was taken from a person aged 18 to 30 with COVID-19, enrolled during active disease. CDR3 nucleotide sequence: TGTGCCAGTATGCGAGGCGGACAGGCCCGGAGAGGATTGCAGCCCCAGCATTTT. Residues: CASMRGGQARRGLQPQHF.